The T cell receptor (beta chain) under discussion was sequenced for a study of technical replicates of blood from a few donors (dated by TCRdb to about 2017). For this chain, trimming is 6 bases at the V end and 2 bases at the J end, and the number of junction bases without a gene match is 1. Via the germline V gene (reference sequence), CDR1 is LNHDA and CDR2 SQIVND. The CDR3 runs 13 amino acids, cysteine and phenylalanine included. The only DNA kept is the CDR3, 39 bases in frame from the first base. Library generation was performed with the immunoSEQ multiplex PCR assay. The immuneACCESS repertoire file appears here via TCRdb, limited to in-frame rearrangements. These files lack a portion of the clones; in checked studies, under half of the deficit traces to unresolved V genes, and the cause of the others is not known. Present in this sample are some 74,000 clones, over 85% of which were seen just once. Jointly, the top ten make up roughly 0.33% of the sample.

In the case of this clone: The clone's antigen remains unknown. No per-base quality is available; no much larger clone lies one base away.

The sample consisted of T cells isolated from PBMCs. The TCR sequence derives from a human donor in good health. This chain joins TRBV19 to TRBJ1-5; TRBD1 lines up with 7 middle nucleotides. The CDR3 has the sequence CASRGQGNQPQHF. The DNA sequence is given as TGTGCCAGTAGAGGACAGGGCAATCAGCCCCAGCATTTT.